The 3 T cell receptor beta chains given below trace back to one sample, sequenced in a study of CD8 T cells in Susac syndrome (dated by TCRdb to the late 2010s). Library method: the immunoSEQ multiplex PCR assay. RNA was extracted using the RNeasy kit, and about 0.45 to 1 microgram was reverse transcribed with random hexamers. TCRdb trimmed public reads at Q25 via fastp, called clones via MiXCR and kept in-frame beta chains. Each entry is one CDR3 protein sequence, shown with its most common DNA and genes. The table for this sample lists more than 95,000 distinct CDR3 sequences; around 94% of them were counted only once. The leading ten clones occupy 0.093% of the sample. Sequencing was performed on CD4+ T cells from PBMCs. The receptors were sampled from a human donor with multiple sclerosis.

The chain joins TRBV27 to TRBJ2-1; 8 bases agree with TRBD2. Germline-derived CDR1 and CDR2 are MNHEY and SMNVEV (reference sequence). The CDR3 spans 15 residues. V lost 6 bases and J lost 12; bases outside the gene matches: 16. CDR3 in amino acids: CASSPLGLGFLGQFF. As DNA, the CDR3 is TGTGCCAGCAGCCCCTTGGGACTAGGTTTTCTAGGGCAGTTCTTC.

The V call is TRBV3-1, the J call TRBJ1-2; D is ambiguous. Germline assignment: CDR1 LGHDT and CDR2 YNNKEL (reference sequence). This CDR3 is 14 amino acids long. Trimming shortened V by 2 bases and J by 6 bases, and 13 bases separated the two germline ends. The CDR3 loop reads CASSQIGLQDGYTF. CDR3 bases: TGTGCCAGCAGCCAAATCGGCCTGCAGGATGGCTACACCTTC.

The chain joins TRBV10-3 to TRBJ2-7; D is ambiguous. CDR1 is ENHRY and CDR2 is SYGVKD in the germline V gene. The CDR3 contains 14 residues. V was cut by 0 bases and J by 0 bases, with 6 bases left in between. CDR3 sequence (DNA): TGTGCCATCAGTGAGTCGGCGAGCTCCTACGAGCAGTACTTC. Residues: CAISESASSYEQYF.